The 5 T cell receptor beta chains below were found in one sample sequenced in a study of T-cell memory formation after mild COVID-19. TCRdb used MiXCR to reprocess the 5' RACE reads, holding one entry per CDR3 protein. The table includes 200,000 or so distinct CDR3 sequences, approximately 10% detected once. The sample was PBMCs or a T cell subset sorted from them (not recorded which). Receptors were obtained from a man aged 18-30 years who had mild COVID-19 (a few samples of this study predate the infection). Cell type and time point are not known.

The V call is TRBV28, the J call TRBJ2-2, with D perhaps TRBD1 (6 bases). This CDR3 spans 16 amino acids. The germline gives CDR1 MDHEN, CDR2 SYDVKM. Trimming stripped 6 bases from V and 4 bases from J, with 18 bases between. CDR3 DNA sequence: TGTGCCAGCAGCGCCGTGGGGGCACGGTTCACCGGGGAGCTGTTTTTT. Encoded protein: CASSAVGARFTGELFF.

In the case of this clonotype: One end of the junction does not line up with germline, which may come from a read error. The CDR3 here is CASSLVPPISGADVLTF. CDR3 nucleotide sequence: TGCGCCAGCAGCTTGGTACCACCCATCTCTGGGGCCGACGTCCTGACTTTC. The chain joins TRBV5-1 to TRBJ2-6; a possible D gene is TRBD1 (5 bases). The CDR3 sequence is 17 residues long. Germline V gene data show CDR1 as SGHRS and CDR2 as YFSETQ.

The V gene is TRBV18, the J gene TRBJ1-1; D is unresolved. The germline V and J ends were trimmed by 6 bases and 11 bases, with 13 bases remaining between them. Germline V gives CDR1 KGHSH, CDR2 LQKENI. This CDR3 comprises 11 residues. CDR3 DNA sequence: TGTGCCAGCTCGGGAGGGTTGGATGCTTTCTTT. The encoded protein is CASSGGLDAFF.

The chain carries TRBV20-1 and TRBJ2-1, with D unclear. This CDR3 is built from 13 residues. Trimming left V 3 bases short and J 8 bases short, with 14 bases between. CDR1 is DFQATT, CDR2 SNEGSKA, per germline (reference sequence). The chain's CDR3 is CSASIFLRDEQFF. In DNA form, the CDR3 reads TGCAGTGCTAGTATATTTCTCCGGGATGAGCAGTTCTTC.

The table lists this clonotype with a few counts. The chain has TRBV6-1 and TRBJ1-5; no clear D gene. Trimming shortened V by 3 bases and J by 2 bases, and 5 bases separated the two germline ends. The germline V gene encodes CDR1 MNHNS and CDR2 SASEGT. CDR3 size: 13 residues. CDR3 DNA sequence: TGTGCCAGCAGTGAGCAGGGCAATCAGCCCCAGCATTTT. Protein: CASSEQGNQPQHF.